This entry features one TCR beta chain sequence. Its antigen is still unknown. The data originate from a study of OX40 agonist ivuxolimab in advanced cancers. Study details: One patient with hepatocellular carcinoma and two with cutaneous melanoma, three in all, had partial responses. Study-wide results and limits: With doses of 0.1 to 3.0 mg/kg, CD4+ and CD8+ blood T cells had undergone clonal expansion by week 6.

TCRdb's table, derived via immunoSEQ multiplex PCR, lists solely in-frame clones and lacks some. The data show 150,000 to 190,000 clones, under 95% seen once. The CDR3 runs to 15 residues. The V and J ends lost 3 bases and 1 base, in that order; junction bases with no gene match: 3. Germline V gene lookup returns CDR1 SGHDT and CDR2 YYEEEE. The clonotype comes from an adult with an advanced solid tumor such as melanoma, head and neck, liver or kidney cancer. Sequencing used CD4+ or CD8+ T cells sorted from blood, obtained in a trial of the OX40 agonist ivuxolimab. This chain connects TRBV5-6 to TRBJ2-1; TRBD1 matches 8 bases. The CDR3 nucleotides are TGTGCCAGCAGCTGGACAGGGACGTCCTACAATGAGCAGTTCTTC. Translation gives CASSWTGTSYNEQFF.